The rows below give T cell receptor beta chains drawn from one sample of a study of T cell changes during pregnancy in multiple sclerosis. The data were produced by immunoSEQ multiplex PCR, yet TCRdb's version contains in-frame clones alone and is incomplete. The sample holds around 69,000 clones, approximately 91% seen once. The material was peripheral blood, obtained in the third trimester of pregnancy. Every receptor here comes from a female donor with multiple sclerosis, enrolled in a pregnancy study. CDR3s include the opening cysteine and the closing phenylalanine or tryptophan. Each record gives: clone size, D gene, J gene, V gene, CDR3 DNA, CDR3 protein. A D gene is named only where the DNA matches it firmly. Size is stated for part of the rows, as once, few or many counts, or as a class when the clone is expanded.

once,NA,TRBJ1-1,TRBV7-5,NA,CARSFGTGSQRNTEAFF
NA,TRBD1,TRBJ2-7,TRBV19,TGTGCCAGTAGTATGGGGACAGGACGGAACTACGAGCAGTACTTC,CASSMGTGRNYEQYF
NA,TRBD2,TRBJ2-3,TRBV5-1,TGCGCCAGCAGCTTGGGGCGAAGCGGGGGCGCGGATACGCAGTATTTT,CASSLGRSGGADTQYF
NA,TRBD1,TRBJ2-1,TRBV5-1,TGCGCCAGCAGCTTGGCACAGGGGGCCCTTTACAATGAGCAGTTCTTC,CASSLAQGALYNEQFF
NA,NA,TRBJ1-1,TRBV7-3,TGTGCCAGCAGCCCGAAGCAGGGTGAAGCTTTCTTT,CASSPKQGEAFF
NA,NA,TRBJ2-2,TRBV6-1,TGTGCCAGCAGCCGACAGGAGACCGGGGAGCTGTTTTTT,CASSRQETGELFF
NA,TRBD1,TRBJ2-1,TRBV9,TGTGCCAGCAGCGTACCCGGGACAGGCCCCTACAATGAGCAGTTCTTC,CASSVPGTGPYNEQFF
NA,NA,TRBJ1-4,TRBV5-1,TGCGCCAGCAGCTCCCGCGGGGCGGCAGATCGGGCTAATGAAAAACTGTTTTTT,CASSSRGAADRANEKLFF
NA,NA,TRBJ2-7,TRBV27,TGTGCCAGCAGTACTACTCGGCTACACTACGAGCAGTACTTC,CASSTTRLHYEQYF
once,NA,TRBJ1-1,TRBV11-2,TGTGCCAGCAGCTTTCGACAGTTGAACACTGAAGCTTTCTTT,CASSFRQLNTEAFF
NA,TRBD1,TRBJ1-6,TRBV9,TGTGCCAGCAGCGTAGAGTCGGGACAGTCCTATTCACCCCTCCACTTT,CASSVESGQSYSPLHF
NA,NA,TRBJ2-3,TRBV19,TGTGCCAGTGGGGGGAGGACGACCAGCACAGATACGCAGTATTTT,CASGGRTTSTDTQYF
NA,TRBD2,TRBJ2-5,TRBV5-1,TGCGCCAGCAGCCCGGGGGGGAGCCAAGAGACCCAGTACTTC,CASSPGGSQETQYF
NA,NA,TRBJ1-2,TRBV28,TGTGCCAGCAGTTTGGGGGGGGATAGAAGCTATGGCTACACCTTC,CASSLGGDRSYGYTF
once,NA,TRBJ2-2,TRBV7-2,TGTGCCGGCCCCGGGAGGGGGCAGATCGGGGAGCTGTTTTTT,CAGPGRGQIGELFF
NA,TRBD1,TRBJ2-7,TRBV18,TGTGCCAGCTCACCAGCGGACAGGGCCTCCTACGAGCAGTACTTC,CASSPADRASYEQYF
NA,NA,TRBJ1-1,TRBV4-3,TGCGCCAGCAGCCCTACCAGGGGAATAATGAACACTGAAGCTTTCTTT,CASSPTRGIMNTEAFF
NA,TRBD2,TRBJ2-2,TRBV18,TGTGCCAGCTCACCACGACTAGCGGATACCGGGGAGCTGTTTTTT,CASSPRLADTGELFF
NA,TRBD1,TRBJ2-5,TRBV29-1,TGCAGCTCCCTTGGGACAGCGGAGACCCAGTACTTC,CSSLGTAETQYF
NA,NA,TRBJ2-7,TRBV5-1,TGCGCCAGCAGCTTGGCCCCGACAGCCGCTGTCAAGCAGTACTTC,CASSLAPTAAVKQYF
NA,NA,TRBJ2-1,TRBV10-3,TGTGCCATCAGAAGCCACGTGAGCTCCTACAATGAGCAGTTCTTC,CAIRSHVSSYNEQFF
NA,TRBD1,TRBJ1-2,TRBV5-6,TGTGCCAGCAGCTTGGGCGGCCAGGGGGCGCCTAACTATGGCTACACCTTC,CASSLGGQGAPNYGYTF
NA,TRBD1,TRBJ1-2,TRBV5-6,TGTGCCAGCAGCTTCGGAGGACAGGGGGCGTATGGCTACACCTTC,CASSFGGQGAYGYTF
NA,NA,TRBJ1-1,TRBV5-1,TGCGCCAGCAGCTTACGTTCCGAGGGCACTGAAGCTTTCTTT,CASSLRSEGTEAFF
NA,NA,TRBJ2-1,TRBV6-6,TGTGCCAGCAGTTACACCCCCAGCTACAATGAGCAGTTCTTC,CASSYTPSYNEQFF
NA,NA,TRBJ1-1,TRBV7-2,TGTGCCAGCAGTAGAGGGATGACTGAAGCTTTCTTT,CASSRGMTEAFF
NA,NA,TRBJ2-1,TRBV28,TGTGCCAGCAGTTTCTCAGGGAAAGGAGTCAATGAGCAGTTCTTC,CASSFSGKGVNEQFF
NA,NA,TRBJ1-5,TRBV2,TGTGCCAGCAGTGAACAATCAGGGAGGAATCAGCCCCAGCATTTT,CASSEQSGRNQPQHF
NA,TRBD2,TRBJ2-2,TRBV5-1,TGCGCCAGCAGCTCACTAGCGGGGGGGACCGGGGAGCTGTTTTTT,CASSSLAGGTGELFF
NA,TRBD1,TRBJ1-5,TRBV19,TGTGCCAGTAGTCCCCGACAGGGGGCGATGGGCAATCAGCCCCAGCATTTT,CASSPRQGAMGNQPQHF
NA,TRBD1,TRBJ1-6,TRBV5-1,TGCGCCAGCAGCCGGACAGGGAGGAATTCACCCCTCCACTTT,CASSRTGRNSPLHF
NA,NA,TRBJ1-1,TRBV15,TGTGCCACCAGCAGTATAAACAATGTCTGGTTCACTGAAGCTTTCTTT,CATSSINNVWFTEAFF
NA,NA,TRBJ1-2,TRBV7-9,TGTGCCAGCAGCTTAGCTACGGGGGGCTCTGGCTACACCTTC,CASSLATGGSGYTF
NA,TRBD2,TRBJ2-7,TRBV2,TGTGCCAGCACCTGGGGGGGGAACGAGCAGTACTTC,CASTWGGNEQYF
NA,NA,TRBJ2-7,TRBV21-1,TGTGCCAGCAGCCACCGGTGCGAGCAGTACTTC,CASSHRCEQYF
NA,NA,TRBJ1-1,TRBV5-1,TGCGCCAGCAGGCCCAGGGGACCACAGACTGAAGCTTTCTTT,CASRPRGPQTEAFF
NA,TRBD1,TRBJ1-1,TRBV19,TGTGCCACGCGAAACAGGGGGCGGATGAACACTGAAGCTTTCTTT,CATRNRGRMNTEAFF
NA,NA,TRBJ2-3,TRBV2,TGTGCCAGCAGTGAATATTCCCCTACGCAGTATTTT,CASSEYSPTQYF
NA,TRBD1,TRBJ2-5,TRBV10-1,TGCGCCAGCAGTGATTCAGGGGGTATGGGCGCCGGGGAGACCCAGTACTTC,CASSDSGGMGAGETQYF
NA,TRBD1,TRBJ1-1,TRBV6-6,TGTGCCAGCAGACCCCCCACTGACAGGGTAACATTTAAAGCTTTCTTT,CASRPPTDRVTFKAFF
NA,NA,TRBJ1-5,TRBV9,TGTGCCAGCAGCGTAGGTACAGGCCATAGCAATCAGCCCCAGCATTTT,CASSVGTGHSNQPQHF
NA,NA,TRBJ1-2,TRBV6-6,TGTGCCAGCAGTACCCTGGCAGCGTACTATGGCTACACCTTC,CASSTLAAYYGYTF
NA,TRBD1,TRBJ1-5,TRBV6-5,TGTGCCAGCAGTTACTCTACAGGGGTTCCACCCCAGCATTTT,CASSYSTGVPPQHF
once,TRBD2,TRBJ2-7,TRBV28,TGTGCCAGCAGCCTCTCCCGGGGGGCCTACGAGCAGTACTTC,CASSLSRGAYEQYF
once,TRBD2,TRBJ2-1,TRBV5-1,TGCGCCAGCAGCTTGGAGGGCGGGGGACGCTACAATGAGCAGTTCTTC,CASSLEGGGRYNEQFF
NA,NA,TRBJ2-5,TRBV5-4,TGTGCCAGCAGCTTTATCACAGGCCCAGAGACCCAGTACTTC,CASSFITGPETQYF